The T cell receptor (beta chain) under discussion was sequenced for a study of CD8+ T cells in alopecia areata. Findings and caveats of the study: Normal skin contains resident alphabeta T cells, and these are also sequenced in scalp samples.

This clone was found a few times. Its antigen is as yet unknown. Reverse transcription of extracted RNA yielded cDNA, which provided the sequencing template. Generated by immunoSEQ multiplex PCR, the TCRdb table keeps only in-frame clones and is missing some. The table has 200,000 to 250,000 clones, 64% seen once. Treatment in this sample: oral pan-JAK inhibitor, 5-10 mg twice daily. The TCR was taken from a human donor with alopecia areata. The sample in question was CD4+ T cells sorted from blood, obtained at week 4, from a patient treated with tofacitinib.

Here the CDR3 DNA reads TGTGCCAGCAGTTCCGGGACAGGGGGCGTGGAGACCCAGTACTTC. As protein: CASSSGTGGVETQYF. This chain uses TRBV27 with TRBJ2-5, with 12 bases aligning to TRBD1. CDR1 is MNHEY and CDR2 is SMNVEV in the germline V gene (reference sequence). With V trimmed by 4 bases and J by 5 bases, 5 bases remained unmatched. This CDR3 comprises 15 residues.